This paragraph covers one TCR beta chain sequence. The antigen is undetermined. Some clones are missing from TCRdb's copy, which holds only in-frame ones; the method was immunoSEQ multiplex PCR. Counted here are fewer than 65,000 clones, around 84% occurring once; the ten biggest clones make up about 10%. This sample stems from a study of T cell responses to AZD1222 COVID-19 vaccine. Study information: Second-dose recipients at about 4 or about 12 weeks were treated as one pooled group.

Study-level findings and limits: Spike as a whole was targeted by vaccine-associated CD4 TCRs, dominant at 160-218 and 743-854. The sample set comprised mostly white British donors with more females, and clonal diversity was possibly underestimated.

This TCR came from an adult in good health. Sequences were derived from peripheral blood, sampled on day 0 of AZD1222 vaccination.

CDR3 sequence: CASRERQGSEKLFF. The CDR3 nucleotides are TGTGCCAGCAGAGAACGACAGGGAAGTGAAAAACTGTTTTTT. This chain uses TRBV6-6 with TRBJ1-4; TRBD1 agrees at 7 bases. From germline, CDR1 is MNHNY and CDR2 SVGAGI (reference sequence). The CDR3 loop spans 14 amino acids. With V trimmed by 6 bases and J by 7 bases, 8 bases remained unmatched.